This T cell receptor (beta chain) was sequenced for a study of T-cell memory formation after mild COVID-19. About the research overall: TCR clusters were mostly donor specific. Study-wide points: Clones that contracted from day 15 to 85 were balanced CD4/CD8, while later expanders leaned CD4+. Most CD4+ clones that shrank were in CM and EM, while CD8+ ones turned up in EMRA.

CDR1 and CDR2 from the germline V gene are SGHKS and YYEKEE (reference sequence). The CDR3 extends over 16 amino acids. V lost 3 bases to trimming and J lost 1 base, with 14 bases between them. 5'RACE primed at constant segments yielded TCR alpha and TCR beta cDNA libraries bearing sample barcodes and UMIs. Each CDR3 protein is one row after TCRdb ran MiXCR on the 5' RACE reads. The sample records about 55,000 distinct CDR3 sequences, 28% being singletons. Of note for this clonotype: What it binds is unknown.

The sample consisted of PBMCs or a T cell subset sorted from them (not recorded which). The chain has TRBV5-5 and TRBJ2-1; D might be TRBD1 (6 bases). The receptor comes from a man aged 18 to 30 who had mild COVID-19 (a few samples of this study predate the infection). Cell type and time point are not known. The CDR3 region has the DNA TGTGCCAGCAGCTCTCGGACAGCCGGGTCCTACAATGAGCAGTTCTTC. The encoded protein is CASSSRTAGSYNEQFF.